These 29 T cell receptor beta chains were sequenced from one sample in a study of T-cell memory formation after mild COVID-19. TCRdb reprocessed the 5' RACE reads via MiXCR and lists one record per CDR3 protein. The sample has 300,000 to 350,000 distinct CDR3 sequences; roughly an eighth are singletons. The sample comprised PBMCs or a T cell subset sorted from them (not recorded which). Source of these receptors: a man between 18 and 29 years old who had mild COVID-19 (a few samples of this study predate the infection). Cell type and time point are not known.

This clonotype occurred a few times. The V and J genes are TRBV5-1 and TRBJ2-3, with TRBD1 identical over 8 bases. The V and J ends lost 4 bases and 1 base, in that order; junction bases with no gene match: 5. Germline loops: CDR1 SGHRS, CDR2 YFSETQ. The CDR3 runs 15 residues. The CDR3 sequence is CASSTGQGGTDTQYF. The CDR3 DNA is TGCGCCAGCAGCACTGGACAGGGAGGCACAGATACGCAGTATTTT. The full variable domain, completed using reference TRBV5-1 and TRBJ2-3, is KAGVTQTPRYLIKTRGQQVTLSCSPISGHRSVSWYQQTPGQGLQFLFEYFSETQRNKGNFPGRFSGRQFSNSRSEMNVSTLELGDSALYLCASSTGQGGTDTQYFGPGTRLTVL.

The chain has TRBV10-3 and TRBJ2-3; 10 bases line up with TRBD1. From germline, CDR1 is ENHRY and CDR2 SYGVKD. The CDR3 consists of 15 residues. Germline trimming cut 5 bases from V and 2 bases from J; bases unmatched to any gene: 4. The CDR3 here is CAISRQGANTDTQYF. The DNA for the CDR3 is TGTGCCATCAGTAGACAGGGGGCGAACACAGATACGCAGTATTTT.

There are a few counts of this clonotype. The chain links TRBV7-2 to TRBJ1-5, with TRBD1 matching 8 bases. This CDR3 has 13 residues. V lost 5 bases, J lost 5 bases, and 2 bases stayed unmatched. Germline CDR1 reads SGHTA; CDR2 reads FQGNSA. DNA for the CDR3: TGTGCCAGCAGCCAGACAGGGGATCAGCCCCAGCATTTT. Translated, it gives CASSQTGDQPQHF.

The chain uses TRBV9 and TRBJ2-1, with D tentatively TRBD2 (5 bases). Germline CDR1 is SGDLS and CDR2 is YYNGEE. V shed 0 bases and J shed 7 bases, with 11 bases lying between them. The length of the CDR3 is 14 residues. Here the CDR3 reads CASSVGGIANEQFF. DNA for the CDR3: TGTGCCAGCAGCGTAGGAGGGATAGCTAATGAGCAGTTCTTC.

The chain uses TRBV7-9 and TRBJ1-2; tentatively, D is TRBD1 (5 bases). There are 12 residues in the CDR3. Trimming removed 3 bases from V and 8 bases from J, with 10 bases in between. CDR1 and CDR2 from the germline V gene are SEHNR and FQNEAQ (reference sequence). DNA for the CDR3: TGTGCCAGCAGCTTGTTACGGGACGGCTACACCTTC. It yields the protein CASSLLRDGYTF.

The gene calls are TRBV6-2 or TRBV6-3 and TRBJ2-7; 10 bases agree with TRBD1. The CDR3 loop spans 15 amino acids. Germline CDR1 and CDR2: MNHEY and SVGEGT. V lost 6 bases, J lost 3 bases, and 8 bases stayed unmatched. The CDR3 DNA reads TGTGCCAGCAGACAGACAGGGGGCGGCGGCTACGAGCAGTACGTC. Translation: CASRQTGGGGYEQYV.

In its sample, this clonotype was seen a few times. The V gene is TRBV10-3, the J gene TRBJ2-7, with 11 bases lining up with TRBD1. Germline CDR1 and CDR2: ENHRY and SYGVKD. The CDR3 extends over 15 amino acids. V shed 6 bases, J shed 2 bases, and the junction held 6 bases outside the gene matches. The CDR3 DNA reads as TGTGCCATCAGCCGACCGGGACAGGGGGCCTACGAGCAGTACTTC. Its protein is CAISRPGQGAYEQYF.

This clonotype has more than one count but fewer than ten. The gene calls are TRBV27 and TRBJ2-7; 8 bases match TRBD1. Trimming took 5 bases from V and 5 from J; bases not matched to a gene: 11. The CDR3 extends over 15 amino acids. Germline CDR1 reads MNHEY; CDR2 reads SMNVEV (reference sequence). CDR3 in amino acids: CASSPMGRGHDEQYV. CDR3 bases: TGTGCCAGCAGTCCAATGGGCAGGGGGCATGACGAGCAGTACGTC.

This sequence joins TRBV5-6 and TRBJ2-7; tentatively, D is TRBD1 or TRBD2 (5 bases each). Trimming pared 5 bases from V and 6 bases from J, leaving 12 bases between. CDR3 length: 12 amino acids. The germline gives CDR1 SGHDT, CDR2 YYEEEE. The CDR3 DNA sequence: TGTGCCAGCAGTATGGGGGTCTGCGAGCAGTACGTC. The encoded protein is CASSMGVCEQYV.

The V call is TRBV7-9, the J call TRBJ2-3; 11 nucleotides match TRBD2. Germline CDR1 and CDR2: SEHNR and FQNEAQ (reference sequence). Trimming removed 5 bases from V and 4 bases from J; junction bases left unmatched: 5. There are 15 residues in the CDR3. This CDR3 reads CASSPISGGADTQYF. CDR3 sequence (DNA): TGTGCCAGCAGCCCGATTAGCGGGGGGGCAGATACGCAGTATTTT.

This clonotype came up a few times. This rearrangement joins TRBV5-4 to TRBJ2-3; no clear D gene. Between the trimmed V and J ends, which lost 0 bases and 2 bases, there was a span of 10 bases. Germline V gene lookup returns CDR1 SGHNT and CDR2 YYREEE (reference sequence). CDR3 size: 15 residues. For the CDR3, the DNA is TGTGCCAGCAGCTTGGGGCAGATTAACACAGATACGCAGTATTTT. Residues: CASSLGQINTDTQYF.

This clonotype was recorded at least ten times. The chain links TRBV7-3 to TRBJ2-2; 11 nucleotides agree with TRBD2. Germline CDR1 and CDR2: SGHTA and FQGTGA. The ends lost 5 bases at V and 1 base at J; junction bases unmatched: 12. This CDR3 has 19 amino acids. The CDR3, as DNA: TGTGCCAGCAGCCCCTACTATTTAGCGGGGGGGATGAACACCGGGGAGCTGTTTTTT. This encodes CASSPYYLAGGMNTGELFF.

V usage is TRBV12-3 or TRBV12-4 and J usage is TRBJ2-1, with a tentative D call TRBD2 (6 bases). The CDR3 has 14 amino acids. Deletions cut 6 bases from V and 7 bases from J, with 16 bases between. CDR3 nucleotides: TGTGCCAGCAGGTCCCCTAGAGGGAGGAATGAGCAGTTCTTC. Residues: CASRSPRGRNEQFF.

This clonotype occurred a few times. This rearrangement joins TRBV7-9 to TRBJ2-1, with TRBD1 matching over 7 bases. Germline V lookup: CDR1 SEHNR, CDR2 FQNEAQ (reference sequence). The V segment lost 4 bases and the J segment 8 bases; nucleotides outside the gene matches: 17. The CDR3 contains 17 residues. The CDR3 is CASSSERSGTVNHEQFF. The CDR3 DNA follows: TGTGCCAGCAGCTCAGAGCGTTCCGGGACAGTGAACCATGAGCAGTTCTTC.

The chain recombines TRBV5-1 with TRBJ2-1; TRBD2 matches at 9 bases. This CDR3 has 15 residues. Trimming took 3 bases from V and 8 from J; bases not matched to a gene: 9. Germline CDR1 and CDR2: SGHRS and YFSETQ. The CDR3 DNA sequence: TGCGCCAGCAGCTCAGCTAGCGGGGTCTGGGATGAGCAGTTCTTC. Its protein product is CASSSASGVWDEQFF.

This clonotype was seen a few times. The J gene is TRBJ2-5, the V gene TRBV5-1; TRBD1 is a possible D gene (6 bases). The CDR3 totals 13 residues. V was pared by 4 bases and J by 5 bases, with 12 bases between. Germline CDR1 and CDR2: SGHRS and YFSETQ. In nucleotides, the CDR3 is TGCGCCAGCAGCGCTAGAGGGGGTGAGACCCAGTACTTC. Amino acids: CASSARGGETQYF.

The J gene is TRBJ1-5, the V gene TRBV12-3 or TRBV12-4; weak D call: TRBD1 (6 bases). The ends were cut back, 5 bases at V and 6 bases at J, with 14 bases in the middle. CDR3 length: 14 residues. The CDR3 region has the DNA TGTGCCAGCAGTAGTAGGACAGAGGCTCAGCCCCAGCATTTT. Translated, it gives CASSSRTEAQPQHF.

The DNA for the CDR3 is TGTGCCAGCAGTGAACACAGGGTTGGGGGCACTGAAGCTTTCTTT. Translation gives CASSEHRVGGTEAFF. The J gene is TRBJ1-1, the V gene TRBV6-2 or TRBV6-3; D is possibly TRBD1 (6 bases). CDR1 and CDR2 from the germline V gene are MNHEY and SVGEGT. Trimming cost V 5 bases and J 4 bases, with 17 bases left between them. This CDR3 has 15 residues.

This clonotype was detected only a few times. The chain carries TRBV7-2 and TRBJ1-2; TRBD1 aligns across 7 bases. CDR1 is SGHTA and CDR2 is FQGNSA in the germline V gene. The CDR3 length is 15 residues. Trimming took 3 bases from V and 5 from J; bases not matched to a gene: 9. The CDR3 is CASSFTSGTEYGYTF. The CDR3 nucleotides read TGTGCCAGCAGCTTCACTTCCGGGACAGAGTATGGCTACACCTTC. The full variable domain, in which reference TRBV7-2 and TRBJ1-2 provide the parts outside the CDR3, is GAGVSQSPSNKVTEKGKDVELRCDPISGHTALYWYRQSLGQGLEFLIYFQGNSAPDKSGLPSDRFSAERTGGSVSTLTIQRTQQEDSAVYLCASSFTSGTEYGYTFGSGTRLTVV.

The table lists this clonotype with a few counts. The rearrangement joins TRBV9 to TRBJ2-4; D call uncertain. V was clipped by 4 bases and J by 5 bases, with 10 bases between them. This CDR3 spans 13 amino acids. The germline V gene encodes CDR1 SGDLS and CDR2 YYNGEE. CDR3 residues: CASSPRVENIQYF. The CDR3 DNA is TGTGCCAGCAGCCCCCGAGTCGAAAACATTCAGTACTTC.

The chain carries TRBV5-1 and TRBJ1-6; 11 nucleotides match TRBD1. J lost 7 bases, V lost 3 bases, and 3 bases had no gene match. The CDR3 is made up of 15 amino acids. In germline, CDR1 is SGHRS, CDR2 YFSETQ. CDR3 sequence (DNA): TGCGCCAGCAGCTCGGACAGGGGGCAAAATTCACCCCTCCACTTT. This gives the protein CASSSDRGQNSPLHF.

In its sample, this clonotype was seen many times. The chain recombines TRBV20-1 with TRBJ2-7; 9 positions agree with TRBD1. J was trimmed by 9 bases and V by 5 bases; bases with no gene match: 11. CDR1 and CDR2 from the germline V gene are DFQATT and SNEGSKA (reference sequence). The CDR3 is 13 amino acids. The CDR3, as DNA: TGCAGTGCTCCCGGGACAGGGTTTGGTCGGCAGTACGTC. Its translation is CSAPGTGFGRQYV.

This clonotype has a handful of counts. The chain recombines TRBV12-3 or TRBV12-4 with TRBJ2-3; D remains unclear. The CDR3 contains 11 residues. V lost 6 bases to trimming and J lost 5 bases, with 6 bases between them. The CDR3 is CASRDRDTQYF. The CDR3 DNA reads as TGTGCCAGCAGAGACCGAGATACGCAGTATTTT.

This clonotype was observed a handful of times. The rearrangement uses TRBV7-3 and TRBJ2-3, with a weak D call TRBD2 (6 bases). This CDR3 spans 15 amino acids. V was shortened by 2 bases and J by 5 bases, with 14 bases between the two germline ends. CDR1 and CDR2 (germline): SGHTA, FQGTGA. The CDR3 DNA sequence: TGTGCCAGCAGCTTAGGGTGGGGGGTTGAAGATACGCAGTATTTT. Residues: CASSLGWGVEDTQYF.

This clonotype has ten or more counts. The rearrangement uses TRBV15 and TRBJ2-2; 10 bases agree with TRBD2. J gave up 5 bases and V 4 bases, and 4 bases lay outside the gene matches. CDR1 is LNHNV, CDR2 YYDKDF, per germline (reference sequence). This CDR3 comprises 15 residues. CDR3 region: CATSNQLAGTGELFF. CDR3 sequence (DNA): TGTGCCACCAGCAACCAACTAGCGGGGACCGGGGAGCTGTTTTTT. Filled out from reference TRBV15 and TRBJ2-2, the complete variable domain reads DAMVIQNPRYQVTQFGKPVTLSCSQTLNHNVMYWYQQKSSQAPKLLFHYYDKDFNNEADTPDNFQSRRPNTSFCFLDIRSPGLGDTAMYLCATSNQLAGTGELFFGEGSRLTVL.

This clonotype showed up just a few times. The chain couples TRBV6-5 to TRBJ2-2; 8 bases match TRBD1. CDR3 size: 14 residues. The ends lost 8 bases at V and 4 bases at J; junction bases unmatched: 6. Germline V CDR1 and CDR2: MNHEY, SVGAGI. In nucleotides, the CDR3 is TGTGCCAGCGAGAGGACAGGGCGCACCGGGGAGCTGTTTTTT. Translated: CASERTGRTGELFF.

This clonotype was seen only a few times. The chain recombines TRBV20-1 with TRBJ2-7; D is possibly TRBD1 (5 bases). The V end was cut by 2 bases, the J end by 5 bases, with 7 bases between. There are 11 residues in the CDR3. Germline CDR1 DFQATT, CDR2 SNEGSKA (reference sequence). The CDR3 region has the DNA TGCAGTGCTAGATCAGGGCACGAGCAGTACGTC. It translates to CSARSGHEQYV.

This clonotype was observed a few times. J is TRBJ2-3 and V is TRBV24-1; D is ambiguous. Trimming pared 4 bases from V and 2 bases from J, leaving 12 bases between. The CDR3 is 15 amino acids. Germline V gives CDR1 KGHDR, CDR2 SFDVKD. CDR3 protein: CATSEGRLLTDTQYF. DNA of the CDR3: TGTGCCACCAGTGAAGGCAGACTCCTCACAGATACGCAGTATTTT.

The V and J genes are TRBV20-1 and TRBJ2-7; D might be TRBD1 or TRBD2, each matching 5 bases. V was clipped by 6 bases and J by 3 bases, with 15 bases between them. The CDR3 is 13 residues long. CDR1 and CDR2 (germline): DFQATT, SNEGSKA (reference sequence). The DNA of the CDR3 is TGCAGTGCCCAGTGGGGGTTAGACTACGAGCAGTACGTC. Protein sequence: CSAQWGLDYEQYV.